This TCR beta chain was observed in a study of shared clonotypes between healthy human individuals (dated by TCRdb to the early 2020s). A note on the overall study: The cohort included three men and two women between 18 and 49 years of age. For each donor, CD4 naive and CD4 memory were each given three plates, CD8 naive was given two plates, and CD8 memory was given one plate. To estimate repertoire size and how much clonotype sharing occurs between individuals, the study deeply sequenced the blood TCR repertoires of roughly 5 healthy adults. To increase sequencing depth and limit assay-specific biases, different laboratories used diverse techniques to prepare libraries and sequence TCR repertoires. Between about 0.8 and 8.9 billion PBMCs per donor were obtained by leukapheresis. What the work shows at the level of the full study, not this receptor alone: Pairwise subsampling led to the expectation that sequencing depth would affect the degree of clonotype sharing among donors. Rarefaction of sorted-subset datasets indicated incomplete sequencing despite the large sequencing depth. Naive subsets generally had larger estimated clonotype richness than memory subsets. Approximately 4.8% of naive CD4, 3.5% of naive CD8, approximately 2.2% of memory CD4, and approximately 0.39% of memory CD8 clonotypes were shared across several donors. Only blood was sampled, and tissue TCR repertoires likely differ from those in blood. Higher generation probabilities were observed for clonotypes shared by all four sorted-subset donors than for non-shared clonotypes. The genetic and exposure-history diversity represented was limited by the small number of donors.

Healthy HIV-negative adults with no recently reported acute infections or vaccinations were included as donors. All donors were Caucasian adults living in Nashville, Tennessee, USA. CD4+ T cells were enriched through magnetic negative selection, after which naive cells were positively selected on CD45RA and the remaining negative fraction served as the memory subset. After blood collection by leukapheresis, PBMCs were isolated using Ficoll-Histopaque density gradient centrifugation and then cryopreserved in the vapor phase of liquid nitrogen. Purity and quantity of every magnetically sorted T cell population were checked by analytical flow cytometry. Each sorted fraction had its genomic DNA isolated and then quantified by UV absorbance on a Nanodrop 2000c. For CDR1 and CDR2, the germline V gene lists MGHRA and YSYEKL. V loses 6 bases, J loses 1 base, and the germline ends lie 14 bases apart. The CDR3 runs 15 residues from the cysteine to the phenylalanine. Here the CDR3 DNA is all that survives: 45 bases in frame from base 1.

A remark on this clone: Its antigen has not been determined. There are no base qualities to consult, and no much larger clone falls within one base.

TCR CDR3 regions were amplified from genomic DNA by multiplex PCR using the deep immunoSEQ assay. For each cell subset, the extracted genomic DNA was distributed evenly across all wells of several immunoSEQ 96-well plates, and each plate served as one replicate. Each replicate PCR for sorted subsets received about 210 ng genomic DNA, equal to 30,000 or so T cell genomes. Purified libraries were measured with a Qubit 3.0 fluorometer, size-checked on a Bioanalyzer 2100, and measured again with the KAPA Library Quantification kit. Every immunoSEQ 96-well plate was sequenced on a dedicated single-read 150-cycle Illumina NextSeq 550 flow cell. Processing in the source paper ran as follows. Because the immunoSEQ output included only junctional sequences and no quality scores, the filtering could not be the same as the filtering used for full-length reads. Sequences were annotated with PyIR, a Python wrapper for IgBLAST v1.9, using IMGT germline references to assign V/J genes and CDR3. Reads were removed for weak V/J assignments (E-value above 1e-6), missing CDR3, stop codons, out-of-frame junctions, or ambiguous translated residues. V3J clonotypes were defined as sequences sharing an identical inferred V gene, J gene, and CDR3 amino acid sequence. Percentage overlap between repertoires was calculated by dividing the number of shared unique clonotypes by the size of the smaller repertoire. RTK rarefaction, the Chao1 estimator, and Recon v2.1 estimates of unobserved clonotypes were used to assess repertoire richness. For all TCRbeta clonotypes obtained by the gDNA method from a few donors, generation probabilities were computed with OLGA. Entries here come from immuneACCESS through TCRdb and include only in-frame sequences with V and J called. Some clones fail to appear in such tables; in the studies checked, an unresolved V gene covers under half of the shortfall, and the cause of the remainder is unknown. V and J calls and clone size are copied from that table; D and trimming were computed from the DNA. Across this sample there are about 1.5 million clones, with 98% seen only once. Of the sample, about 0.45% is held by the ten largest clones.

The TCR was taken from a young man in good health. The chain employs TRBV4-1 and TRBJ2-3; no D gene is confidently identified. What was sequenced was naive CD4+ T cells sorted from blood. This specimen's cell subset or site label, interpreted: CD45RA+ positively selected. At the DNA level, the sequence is TGCGCCAGCAGGTTAAGCGATGGGGGCACAGATACGCAGTATTTT. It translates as CASRLSDGGTDTQYF.